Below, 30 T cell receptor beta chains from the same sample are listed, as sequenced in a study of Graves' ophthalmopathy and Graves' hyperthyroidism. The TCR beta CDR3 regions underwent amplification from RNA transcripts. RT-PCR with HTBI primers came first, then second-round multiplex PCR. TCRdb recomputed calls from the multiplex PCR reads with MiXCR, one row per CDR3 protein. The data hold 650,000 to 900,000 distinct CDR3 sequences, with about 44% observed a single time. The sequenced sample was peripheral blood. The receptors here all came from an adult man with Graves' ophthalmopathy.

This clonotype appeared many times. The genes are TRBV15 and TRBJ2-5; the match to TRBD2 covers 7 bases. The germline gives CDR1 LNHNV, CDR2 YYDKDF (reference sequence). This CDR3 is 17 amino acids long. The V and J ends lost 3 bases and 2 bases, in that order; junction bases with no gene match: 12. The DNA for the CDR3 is TGTGCCACCAGCAGGTGGGGAGCTAGCGGAGTGCAAGAGACCCAGTACTTC. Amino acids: CATSRWGASGVQETQYF. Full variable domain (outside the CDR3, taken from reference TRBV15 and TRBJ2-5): DAMVIQNPRYQVTQFGKPVTLSCSQTLNHNVMYWYQQKSSQAPKLLFHYYDKDFNNEADTPDNFQSRRPNTSFCFLDIRSPGLGDTAMYLCATSRWGASGVQETQYFGPGTRLLVL.

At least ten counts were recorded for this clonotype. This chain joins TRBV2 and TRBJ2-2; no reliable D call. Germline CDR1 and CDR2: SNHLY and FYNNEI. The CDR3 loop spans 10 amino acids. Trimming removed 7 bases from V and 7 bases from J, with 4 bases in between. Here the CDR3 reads CASKGGELFF. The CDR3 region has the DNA TGTGCCAGCAAAGGCGGGGAGCTGTTTTTT.

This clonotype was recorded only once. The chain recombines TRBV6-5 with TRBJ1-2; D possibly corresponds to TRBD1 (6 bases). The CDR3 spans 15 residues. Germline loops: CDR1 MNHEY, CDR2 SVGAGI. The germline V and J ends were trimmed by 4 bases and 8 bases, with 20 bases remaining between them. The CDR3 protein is CASSFTPQGQGGYTF. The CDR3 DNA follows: TGTGCCAGCAGTTTTACCCCACAGGGACAAGGCGGCTACACCTTC.

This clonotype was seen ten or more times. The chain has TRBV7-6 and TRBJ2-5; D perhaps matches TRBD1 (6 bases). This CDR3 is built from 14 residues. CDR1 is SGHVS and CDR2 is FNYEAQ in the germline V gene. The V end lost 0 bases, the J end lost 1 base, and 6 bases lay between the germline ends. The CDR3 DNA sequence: TGTGCCAGCAGCTTAGCACAGGGCCAAGAGACCCAGTACTTC. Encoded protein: CASSLAQGQETQYF. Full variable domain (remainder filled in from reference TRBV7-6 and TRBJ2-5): GAGVSQSPRYKVTKRGQDVALRCDPISGHVSLYWYRQALGQGPEFLTYFNYEAQQDKSGLPNDRFSAERPEGSISTLTIQRTEQRDSAMYRCASSLAQGQETQYFGPGTRLLVL.

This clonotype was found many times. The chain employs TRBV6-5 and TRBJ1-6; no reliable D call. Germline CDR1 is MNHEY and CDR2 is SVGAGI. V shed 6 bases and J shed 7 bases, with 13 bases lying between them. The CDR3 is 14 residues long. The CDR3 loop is CASRRGRLNSPLHF. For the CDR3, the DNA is TGTGCCAGCAGACGAGGCAGGCTCAATTCACCCCTCCACTTT.

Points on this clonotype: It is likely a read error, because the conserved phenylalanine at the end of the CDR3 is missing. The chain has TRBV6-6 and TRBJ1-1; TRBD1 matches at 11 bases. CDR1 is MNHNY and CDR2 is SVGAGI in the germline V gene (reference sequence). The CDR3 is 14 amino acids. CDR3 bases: TGTGCCAGCAGTGCGGACAGGGGGCACCCTGAGGCTTTCCTT. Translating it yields CASSADRGHPEAFL.

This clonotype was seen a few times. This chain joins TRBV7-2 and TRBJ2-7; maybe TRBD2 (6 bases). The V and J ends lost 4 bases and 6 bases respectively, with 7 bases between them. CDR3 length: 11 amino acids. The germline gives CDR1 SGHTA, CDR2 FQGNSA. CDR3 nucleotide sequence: TGTGCCAGCAGCTCACTAGCCGAGCAGTACTTC. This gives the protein CASSSLAEQYF.

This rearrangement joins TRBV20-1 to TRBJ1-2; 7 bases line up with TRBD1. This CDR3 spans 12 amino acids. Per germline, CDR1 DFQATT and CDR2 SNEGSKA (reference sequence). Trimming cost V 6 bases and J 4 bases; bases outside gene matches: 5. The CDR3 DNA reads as TGCAGTGCCGCCGGGACAGCCTATGGCTACACCTTC. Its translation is CSAAGTAYGYTF.

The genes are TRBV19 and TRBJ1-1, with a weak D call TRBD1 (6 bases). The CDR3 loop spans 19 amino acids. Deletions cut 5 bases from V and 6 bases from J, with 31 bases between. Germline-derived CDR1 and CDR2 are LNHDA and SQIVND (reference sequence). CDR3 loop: CASSFKQTGHGRGNAEAFF. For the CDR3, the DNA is TGTGCCAGTAGTTTCAAACAGACAGGACACGGGCGAGGAAACGCTGAAGCTTTCTTT.

Here the CDR3 reads CATRRGGNTGAGIYSNQPQHF. The DNA for the CDR3 is TGTGCCACCAGAAGAGGGGGCAACACCGGGGCAGGCATCTATAGCAATCAGCCCCAGCATTTT. The V and J genes are TRBV24-1 and TRBJ1-5; 7 bases match TRBD1. Trimming at V came to 7 bases and at J to 0 bases, leaving 23 bases not matched to a gene. This CDR3 contains 21 residues. The germline gives CDR1 KGHDR, CDR2 SFDVKD.

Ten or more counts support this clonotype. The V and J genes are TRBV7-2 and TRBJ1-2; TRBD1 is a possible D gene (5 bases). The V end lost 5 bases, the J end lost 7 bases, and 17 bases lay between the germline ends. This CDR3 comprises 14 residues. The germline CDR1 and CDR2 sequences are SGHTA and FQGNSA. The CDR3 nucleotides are TGTGCCAGCAGCGCGGGACCGACCGCGGGTGGCTACACCTTC. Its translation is CASSAGPTAGGYTF.

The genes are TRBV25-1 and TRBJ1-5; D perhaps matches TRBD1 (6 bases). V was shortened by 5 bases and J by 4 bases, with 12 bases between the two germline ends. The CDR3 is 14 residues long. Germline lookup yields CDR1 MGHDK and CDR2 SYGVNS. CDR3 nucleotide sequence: TGTGCCAGCAGTTTCAACAGGGAAAATCAGCCCCAGCATTTT. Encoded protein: CASSFNRENQPQHF.

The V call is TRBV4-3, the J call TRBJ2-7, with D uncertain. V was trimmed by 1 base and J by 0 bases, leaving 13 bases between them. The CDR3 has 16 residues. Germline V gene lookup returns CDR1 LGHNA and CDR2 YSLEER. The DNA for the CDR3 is TGCGCCAGCAGCCAAGTCAGCCAGACTCACTCCTACGAGCAGTACTTC. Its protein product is CASSQVSQTHSYEQYF.

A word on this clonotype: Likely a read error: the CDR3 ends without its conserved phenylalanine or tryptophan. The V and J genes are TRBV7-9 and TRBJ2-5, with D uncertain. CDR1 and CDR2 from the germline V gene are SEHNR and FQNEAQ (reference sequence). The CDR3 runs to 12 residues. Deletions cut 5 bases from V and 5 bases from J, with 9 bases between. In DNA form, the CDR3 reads TGTGCCAGCAGCCCGACGTCTGAGACCCAGTACCTC. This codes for CASSPTSETQYL.

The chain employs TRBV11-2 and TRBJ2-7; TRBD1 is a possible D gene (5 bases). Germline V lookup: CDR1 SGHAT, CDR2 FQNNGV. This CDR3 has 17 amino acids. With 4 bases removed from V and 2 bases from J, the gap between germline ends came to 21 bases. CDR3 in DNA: TGTGCCAGCAGCTCCCAGGGCGGCGCGGAAATTACCTACGAGCAGTACTTC. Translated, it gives CASSSQGGAEITYEQYF. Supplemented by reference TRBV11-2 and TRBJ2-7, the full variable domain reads EAGVAQSPRYKIIEKRQSVAFWCNPISGHATLYWYQQILGQGPKLLIQFQNNGVVDDSQLPKDRFSAERLKGVDSTLKIQPAKLEDSAVYLCASSSQGGAEITYEQYFGPGTRLTVT.

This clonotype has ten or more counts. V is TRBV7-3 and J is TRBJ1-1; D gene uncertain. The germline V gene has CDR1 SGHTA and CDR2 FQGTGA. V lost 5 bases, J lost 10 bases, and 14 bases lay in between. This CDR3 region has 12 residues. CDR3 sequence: CASSAGIGRAFF. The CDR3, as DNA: TGTGCCAGCAGCGCGGGGATCGGAAGAGCTTTCTTT.

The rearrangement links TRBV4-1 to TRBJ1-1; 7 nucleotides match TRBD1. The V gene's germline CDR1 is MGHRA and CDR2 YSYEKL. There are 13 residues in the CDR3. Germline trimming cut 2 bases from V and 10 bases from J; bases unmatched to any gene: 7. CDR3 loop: CASSQSQGERAFF. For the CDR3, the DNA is TGCGCCAGCAGCCAATCCCAGGGGGAACGAGCTTTCTTT.

The CDR3 spells CASSLTTGVANTGELFF. The DNA of the CDR3 is TGTGCCAGCAGCCTAACCACAGGGGTCGCAAACACCGGGGAGCTGTTTTTT. This rearrangement joins TRBV25-1 to TRBJ2-2, with TRBD1 matching over 7 bases. Germline trimming cut 6 bases from V and 2 bases from J; bases unmatched to any gene: 12. CDR3 length: 17 residues. CDR1 and CDR2 from the germline V gene are MGHDK and SYGVNS.

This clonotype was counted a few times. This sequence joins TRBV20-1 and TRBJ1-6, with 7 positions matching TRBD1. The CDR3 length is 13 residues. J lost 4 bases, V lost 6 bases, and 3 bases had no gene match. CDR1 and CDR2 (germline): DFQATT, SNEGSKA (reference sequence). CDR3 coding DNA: TGCAGTGCCTTGACAGGGTATAATTCACCCCTCCACTTT. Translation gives CSALTGYNSPLHF.

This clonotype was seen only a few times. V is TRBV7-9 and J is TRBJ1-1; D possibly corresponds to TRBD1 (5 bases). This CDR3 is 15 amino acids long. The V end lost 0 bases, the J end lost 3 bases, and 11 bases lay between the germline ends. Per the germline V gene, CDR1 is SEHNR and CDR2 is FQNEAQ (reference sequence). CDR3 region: CASSLAGRTDTEAFF. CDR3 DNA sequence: TGTGCCAGCAGCTTAGCGGGACGCACGGACACTGAAGCTTTCTTT.

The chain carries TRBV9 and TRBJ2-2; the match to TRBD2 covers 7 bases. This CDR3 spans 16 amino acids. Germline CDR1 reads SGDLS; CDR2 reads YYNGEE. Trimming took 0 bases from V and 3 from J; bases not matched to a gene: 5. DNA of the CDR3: TGTGCCAGCAGCGTAGCAGCTAGCGGTTACACCGGGGAGCTGTTTTTT. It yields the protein CASSVAASGYTGELFF.

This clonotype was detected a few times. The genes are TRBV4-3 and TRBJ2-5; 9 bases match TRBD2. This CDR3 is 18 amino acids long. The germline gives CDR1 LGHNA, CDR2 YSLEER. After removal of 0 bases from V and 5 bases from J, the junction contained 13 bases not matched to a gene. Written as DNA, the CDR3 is TGCGCCAGCAGCCAAGAGGTTCATCCTAGCGGGACAACGGAGACCCAGTACTTC. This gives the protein CASSQEVHPSGTTETQYF.

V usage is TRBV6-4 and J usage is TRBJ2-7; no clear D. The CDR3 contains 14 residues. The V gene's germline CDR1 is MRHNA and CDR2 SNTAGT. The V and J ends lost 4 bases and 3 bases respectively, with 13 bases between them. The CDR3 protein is CASSGSGRVYEQYF. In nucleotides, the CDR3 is TGTGCCAGCAGTGGTTCAGGAAGGGTCTACGAGCAGTACTTC.

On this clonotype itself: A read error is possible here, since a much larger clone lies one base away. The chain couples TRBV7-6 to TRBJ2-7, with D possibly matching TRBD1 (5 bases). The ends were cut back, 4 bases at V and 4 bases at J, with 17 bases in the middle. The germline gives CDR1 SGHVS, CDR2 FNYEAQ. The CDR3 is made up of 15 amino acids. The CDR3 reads CASSSPQGPVYEQYF. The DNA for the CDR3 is TGTGCCAGCAGCTCACCTCAGGGTCCAGTTTACGAGCAGTACTTC.

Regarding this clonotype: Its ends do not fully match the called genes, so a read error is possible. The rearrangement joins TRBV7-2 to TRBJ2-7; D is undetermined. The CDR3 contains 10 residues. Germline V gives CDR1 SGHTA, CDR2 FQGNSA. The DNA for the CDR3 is TGTGCCAGCAGCTTAAGGGTGCAGGACTTC. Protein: CASSLRVQDF.

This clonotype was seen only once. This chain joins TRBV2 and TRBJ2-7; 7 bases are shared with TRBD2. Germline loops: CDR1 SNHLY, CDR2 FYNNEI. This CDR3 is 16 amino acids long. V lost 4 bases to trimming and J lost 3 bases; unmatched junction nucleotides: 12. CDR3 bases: TGTGCCAGCAGTGCCAGCAGCGGGGCGAGGATCTACGAGCAGTACTTC. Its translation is CASSASSGARIYEQYF.

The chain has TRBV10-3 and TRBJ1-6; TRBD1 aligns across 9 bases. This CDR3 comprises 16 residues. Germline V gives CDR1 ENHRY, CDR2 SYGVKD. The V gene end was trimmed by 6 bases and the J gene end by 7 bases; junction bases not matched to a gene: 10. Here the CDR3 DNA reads TGTGCCATCAGCGTTGGACAGGGGACGACGAATTCACCCCTCCACTTT. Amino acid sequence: CAISVGQGTTNSPLHF.

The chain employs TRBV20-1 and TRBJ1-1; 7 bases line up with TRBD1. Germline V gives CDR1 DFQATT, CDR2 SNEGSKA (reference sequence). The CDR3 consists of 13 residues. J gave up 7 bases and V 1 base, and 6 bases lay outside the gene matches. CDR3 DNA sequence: TGCAGTGCTAGAGGAGGGGGCGGCTTTGAAGCTTTCTTT. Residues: CSARGGGGFEAFF.

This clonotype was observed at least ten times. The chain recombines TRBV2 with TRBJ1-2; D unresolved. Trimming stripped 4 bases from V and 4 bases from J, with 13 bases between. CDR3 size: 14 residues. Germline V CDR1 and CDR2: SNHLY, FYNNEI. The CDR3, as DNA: TGTGCCAGCAGTGCCGGGGTAAAAGGCTATGGCTACACCTTC. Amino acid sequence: CASSAGVKGYGYTF.

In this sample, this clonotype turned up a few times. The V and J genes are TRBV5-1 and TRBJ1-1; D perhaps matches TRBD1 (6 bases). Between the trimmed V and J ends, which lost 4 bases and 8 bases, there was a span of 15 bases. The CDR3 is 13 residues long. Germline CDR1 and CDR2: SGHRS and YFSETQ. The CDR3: CASSRTDSAEAFF. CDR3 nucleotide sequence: TGCGCCAGCAGCAGGACAGATAGCGCGGAAGCTTTCTTT. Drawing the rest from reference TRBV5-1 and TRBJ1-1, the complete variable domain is KAGVTQTPRYLIKTRGQQVTLSCSPISGHRSVSWYQQTPGQGLQFLFEYFSETQRNKGNFPGRFSGRQFSNSRSEMNVSTLELGDSALYLCASSRTDSAEAFFGQGTRLTVV.